The T cell receptor beta chain described here comes from a study of blood T cell repertoires in COVID-19 (dated by TCRdb to the early 2020s). In terms of the full investigation: Samples covering the acute and convalescent phases of COVID-19 were provided by collaborators in the United States, Italy and Spain. A freely available public database, intended as a resource for researchers studying the immune response to SARS-CoV-2, is where the repertoires were released. HLA class I and class II types, where available, came from metadata supplied by the sample provider rather than from assay-based typing. The samples were drawn from the first 160 participants of the ongoing ImmuneRACE study and from 950 to 1,500 subjects provided by 6 global collaborators. A de-identified subject ID, COVID-19 status, age in years and sex were almost always included in the sample metadata. The dataset comprised deeply sampled blood TCRbeta repertoires from subjects exposed to, actively infected with, or recovered from COVID-19. The prospective study material was composed of cDNA or gDNA derived from T cells, B-cell-depleted T cells, or PBMCs. Results and caveats for the whole study, not just this receptor: The quantity of clinical and demographic metadata differed by source and by participant and was supplied without curation.

This clone has more than one count but fewer than ten. It has no known antigen specificity. There are no base qualities to consult, and no much larger clone falls within one base. Reading the germline V gene (reference sequence) gives CDR1 LNHDA and CDR2 SQIVND. Trimmed from V: 8 bases; trimmed from J: 0 bases; junction bases lacking a gene match: 6. The CDR3 covers 14 residues, taking in both the cysteine and the phenylalanine. This entry keeps only the CDR3 DNA: 42 bases, framed from base 1. The immunoSEQ Assay, a bias-controlled multiplex PCR, was used to amplify TCRbeta CDR3 regions from genomic DNA. In the paper's pipeline: The number of nucleated cells in each sample was estimated by amplification of reference gene primers within the assay. Sequence reads were collapsed and filtered to measure the absolute abundance of every unique TCRbeta CDR3 rearrangement. For each sample, productive Simpson clonality was calculated by taking the square root of Simpson's diversity index across productive rearrangements. Here the immuneACCESS table is served through TCRdb, limited to in-frame sequences with V and J called. Missing clones are a known gap in these copies; in checked studies unresolved V genes cover under half, and the rest lacks a known reason. V and J calls and clone size are as listed in that table; D and trimming were resolved from the DNA. The sample table contains around 130,000 clones; only one count was recorded for roughly 89% of them. In total, the top ten clones hold almost 4.5% of the sample.

Each collaborating institution followed its own protocols to collect whole blood in K2EDTA tubes. For TCRbeta analysis, collaborators shipped samples as frozen whole blood, isolated PBMCs, or DNA extracted from either of those sample types. The V and J segments used are TRBV19 and TRBJ2-7; 8 nucleotides in the junction match TRBD1. The specimen sequenced was peripheral blood. This receptor was identified in a middle-aged man with acute or convalescent COVID-19. CDR3 protein: CASGSGGDSYEQYF. The DNA reads as follows: TGTGCCAGTGGGTCAGGGGGCGACTCCTACGAGCAGTACTTC.